This T cell receptor (beta chain) was profiled in a study of vaccination and CD4 T cells after COVID-19. Treatment indicated: roughly ten-day PBMC culture with coronavirus spike peptide pools or control peptides (ViraFEST assay). Positive PCR results dated from March to December 2020, before the US Alpha, Beta and Delta variants. The Oncomine TCR Beta short-read assay generated sequence data from the DNA of cultured CD4+ T cells. TCRdb used MiXCR to reprocess the PCR reads, holding one entry per CDR3 protein. The repertoire holds 4,500 or so distinct CDR3 sequences, with around 45% as singletons. V shed 5 bases and J 6 bases; nucleotides not matched to a gene: 12. There are 15 residues in the CDR3. Germline V CDR1 and CDR2: SEHNR, FQNEAQ (reference sequence). This clonotype was counted a few times. Its antigen is currently unknown. Study results and limitations: Post-infection sampling omitted early timepoints and covered relatively few convalescent patients.

The sample comprised CD4+ T cells from blood, cultured in vitro. The clonotype comes from a human donor who had recovered from COVID-19. The chain couples TRBV7-9 to TRBJ1-1; TRBD1 aligns across 7 bases. As DNA, the CDR3 is TGTGCCAGCAGCCCAACACGCCGACAGGGATCTGAAGCTTTCTTT. The encoded protein is CASSPTRRQGSEAFF.